What follows describes a single T cell receptor beta chain. Compared with germline, one end of the junction differs, possibly owing to a read error. Using 10%, 30% or 50% RNA, naive CD8 libraries were derived from 20,000 to 1,000,000 sorted cells. The authors gated naive CD8 T cells as CD8+CD4-CCR7+CD45RA+ for sorting. Listed TCR primers and previously described methods were used for bulk TCR libraries. TCRdb recomputed calls from the PCR reads with MiXCR, one row per CDR3 protein. The sample yields approximately 97,000 distinct CDR3 sequences, approximately 24% seen once. The source of the sample is a study of molecular identifiers for immune sequencing clone quantification. Germline values: CDR1 SEHNR, CDR2 FQNEAQ (reference sequence). The CDR3 has 13 amino acids.

Sequencing input: naive CD8+ T cells from blood, with Jurkat cell RNA spiked in. Documented subset: FACS-sorted CD8+CD4-CCR7+CD45RA+ naive T cells. This TCR derives from a human donor in good health. Some libraries in this study had Jurkat cell RNA spiked in. The chain links TRBV7-9 to TRBJ2-7; 9 bases are a match to TRBD1. This CDR3 is CARSSGQGRAQYF. The DNA of the CDR3 is TGTGCCAGAAGCTCAGGACAGGGGCGCGCGCAGTACTTC.